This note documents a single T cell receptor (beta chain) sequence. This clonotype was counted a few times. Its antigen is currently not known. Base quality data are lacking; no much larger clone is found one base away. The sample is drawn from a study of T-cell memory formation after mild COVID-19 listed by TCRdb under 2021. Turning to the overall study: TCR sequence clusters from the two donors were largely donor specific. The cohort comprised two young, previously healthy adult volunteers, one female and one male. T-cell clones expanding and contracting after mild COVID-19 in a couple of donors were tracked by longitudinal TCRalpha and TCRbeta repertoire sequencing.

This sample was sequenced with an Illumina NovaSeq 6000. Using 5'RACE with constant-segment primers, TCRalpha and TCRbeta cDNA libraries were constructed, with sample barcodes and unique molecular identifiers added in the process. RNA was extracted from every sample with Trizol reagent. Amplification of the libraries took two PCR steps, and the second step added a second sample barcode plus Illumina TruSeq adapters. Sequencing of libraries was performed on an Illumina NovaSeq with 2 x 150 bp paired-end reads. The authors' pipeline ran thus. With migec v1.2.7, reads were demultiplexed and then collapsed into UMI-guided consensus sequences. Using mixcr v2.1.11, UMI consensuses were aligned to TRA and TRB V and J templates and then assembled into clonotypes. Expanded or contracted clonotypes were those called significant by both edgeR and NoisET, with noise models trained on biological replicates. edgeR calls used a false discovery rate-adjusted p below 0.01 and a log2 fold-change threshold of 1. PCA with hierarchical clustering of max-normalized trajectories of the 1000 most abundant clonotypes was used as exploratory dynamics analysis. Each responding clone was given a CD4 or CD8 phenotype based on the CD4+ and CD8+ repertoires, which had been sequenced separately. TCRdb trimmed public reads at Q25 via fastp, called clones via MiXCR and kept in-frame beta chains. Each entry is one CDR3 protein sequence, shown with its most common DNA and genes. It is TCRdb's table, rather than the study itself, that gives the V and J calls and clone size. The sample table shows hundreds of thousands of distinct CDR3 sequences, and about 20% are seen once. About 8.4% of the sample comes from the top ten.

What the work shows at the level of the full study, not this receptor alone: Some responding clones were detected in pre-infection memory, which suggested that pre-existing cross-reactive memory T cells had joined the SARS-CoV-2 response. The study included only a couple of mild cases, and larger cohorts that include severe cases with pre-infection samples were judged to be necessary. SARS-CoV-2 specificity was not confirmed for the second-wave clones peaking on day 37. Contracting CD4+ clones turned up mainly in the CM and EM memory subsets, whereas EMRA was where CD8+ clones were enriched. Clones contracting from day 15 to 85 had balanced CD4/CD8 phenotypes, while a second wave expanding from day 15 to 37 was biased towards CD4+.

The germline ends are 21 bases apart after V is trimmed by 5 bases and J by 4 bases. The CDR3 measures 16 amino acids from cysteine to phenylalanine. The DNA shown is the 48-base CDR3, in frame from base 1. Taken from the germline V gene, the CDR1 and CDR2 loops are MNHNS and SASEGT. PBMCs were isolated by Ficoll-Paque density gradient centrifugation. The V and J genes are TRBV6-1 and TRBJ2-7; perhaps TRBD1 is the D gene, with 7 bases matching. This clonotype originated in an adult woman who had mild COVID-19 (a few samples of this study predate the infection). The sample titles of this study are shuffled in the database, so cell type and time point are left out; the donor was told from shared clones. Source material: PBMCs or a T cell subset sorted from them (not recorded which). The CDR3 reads CASSPRTGGGIYEQYF. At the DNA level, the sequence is TGTGCCAGCAGTCCCCGGACAGGAGGGGGGATTTACGAGCAGTACTTC.